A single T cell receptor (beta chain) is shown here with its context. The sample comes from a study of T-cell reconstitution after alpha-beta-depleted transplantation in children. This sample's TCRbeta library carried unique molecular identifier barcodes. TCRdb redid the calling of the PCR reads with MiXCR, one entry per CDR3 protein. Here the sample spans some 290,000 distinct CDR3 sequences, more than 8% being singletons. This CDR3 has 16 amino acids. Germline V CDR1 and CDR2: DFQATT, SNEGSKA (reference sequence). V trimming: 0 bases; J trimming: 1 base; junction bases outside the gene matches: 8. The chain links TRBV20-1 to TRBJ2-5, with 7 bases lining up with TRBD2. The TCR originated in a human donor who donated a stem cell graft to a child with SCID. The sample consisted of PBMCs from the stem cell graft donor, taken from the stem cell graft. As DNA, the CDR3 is TGCAGTGCTAGAGATCCCCTAGCGGAGATCCAAGAGACCCAGTACTTC. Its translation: CSARDPLAEIQETQYF.